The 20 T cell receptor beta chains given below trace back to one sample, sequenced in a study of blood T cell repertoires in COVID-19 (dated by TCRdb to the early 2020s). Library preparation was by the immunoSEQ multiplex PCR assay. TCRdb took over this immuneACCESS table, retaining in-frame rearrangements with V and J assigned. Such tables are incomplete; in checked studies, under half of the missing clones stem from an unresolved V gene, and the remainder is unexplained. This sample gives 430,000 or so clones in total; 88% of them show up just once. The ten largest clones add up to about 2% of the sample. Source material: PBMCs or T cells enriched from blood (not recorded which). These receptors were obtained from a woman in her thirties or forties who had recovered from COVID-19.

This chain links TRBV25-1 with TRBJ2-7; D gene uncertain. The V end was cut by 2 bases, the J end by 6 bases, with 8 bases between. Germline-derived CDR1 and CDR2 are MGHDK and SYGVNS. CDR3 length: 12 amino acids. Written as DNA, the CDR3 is TGTGCCAGCAGTGAAGGTTTCGGCGAGCAGTACTTC. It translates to CASSEGFGEQYF.

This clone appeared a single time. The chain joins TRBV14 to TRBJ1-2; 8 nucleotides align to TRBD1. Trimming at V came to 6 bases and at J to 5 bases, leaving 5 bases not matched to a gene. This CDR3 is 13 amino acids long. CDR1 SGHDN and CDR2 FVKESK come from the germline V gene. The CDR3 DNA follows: TGTGCCAGCAGGGAGACAGGGGTTTATGGCTACACCTTC. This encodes CASRETGVYGYTF.

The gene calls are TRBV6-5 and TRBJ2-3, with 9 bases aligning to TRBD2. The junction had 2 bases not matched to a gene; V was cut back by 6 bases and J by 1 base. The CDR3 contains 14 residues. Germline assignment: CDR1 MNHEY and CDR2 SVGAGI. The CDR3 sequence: CASRRLAGTDTQYF. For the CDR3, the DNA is TGTGCCAGCAGAAGACTAGCGGGCACAGATACGCAGTATTTT.

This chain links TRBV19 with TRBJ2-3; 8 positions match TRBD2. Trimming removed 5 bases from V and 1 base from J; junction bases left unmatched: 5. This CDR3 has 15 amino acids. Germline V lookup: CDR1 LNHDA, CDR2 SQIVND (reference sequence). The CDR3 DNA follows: TGTGCCAGTAGTCTCATAGCGGGACGCACAGATACGCAGTATTTT. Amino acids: CASSLIAGRTDTQYF.

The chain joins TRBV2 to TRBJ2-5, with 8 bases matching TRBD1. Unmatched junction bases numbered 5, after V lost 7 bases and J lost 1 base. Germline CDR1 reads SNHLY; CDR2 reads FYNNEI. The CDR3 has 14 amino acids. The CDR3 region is CASMKGQAQETQYF. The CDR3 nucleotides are TGTGCCAGCATGAAGGGACAGGCCCAAGAGACCCAGTACTTC.

CDR3 bases: TGTGCCAGCAGCACGGTCCCCAGCGGCGAAAAACTGTTTTTT. The encoded protein is CASSTVPSGEKLFF. The chain has TRBV7-8 and TRBJ1-4; D remains ambiguous. V shed 5 bases and J shed 8 bases, with 15 bases lying between them. Germline assignment: CDR1 SGHVS and CDR2 FQNEAQ. CDR3 size: 14 residues.

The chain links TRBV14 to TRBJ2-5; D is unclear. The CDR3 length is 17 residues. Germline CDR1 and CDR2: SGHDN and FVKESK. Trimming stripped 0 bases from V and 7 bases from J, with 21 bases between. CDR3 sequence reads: CASSQERRSSARGTQYF. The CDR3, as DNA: TGTGCCAGCAGCCAAGAGAGAAGATCTAGTGCTAGAGGGACCCAGTACTTC.

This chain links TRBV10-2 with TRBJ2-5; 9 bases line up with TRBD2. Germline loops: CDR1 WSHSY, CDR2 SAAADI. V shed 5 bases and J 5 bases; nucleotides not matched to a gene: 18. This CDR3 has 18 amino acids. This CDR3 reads CASSPEVAGGPSRETQYF. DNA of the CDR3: TGCGCCAGCAGTCCAGAGGTTGCGGGAGGGCCCTCTCGGGAGACCCAGTACTTC.

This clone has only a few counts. For the CDR3, the DNA is TGCAGCGTCCGCCTCGGAGCCTGGAACACTGAAGCTTTCTTT. Translating it yields CSVRLGAWNTEAFF. This chain joins TRBV29-1 and TRBJ1-1; D ambiguous. The CDR3 is made up of 14 amino acids. The germline V gene encodes CDR1 SQVTM and CDR2 ANQGSEA. V was cut by 6 bases and J by 1 base, with 15 bases left in between.

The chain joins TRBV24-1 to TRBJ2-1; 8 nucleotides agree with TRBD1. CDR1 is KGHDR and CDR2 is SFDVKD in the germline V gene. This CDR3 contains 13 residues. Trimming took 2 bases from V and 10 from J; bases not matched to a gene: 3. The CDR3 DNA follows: TGTGCCACCAGTGATTCCGACAGGGGCGAGCAGTTCTTC. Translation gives CATSDSDRGEQFF.

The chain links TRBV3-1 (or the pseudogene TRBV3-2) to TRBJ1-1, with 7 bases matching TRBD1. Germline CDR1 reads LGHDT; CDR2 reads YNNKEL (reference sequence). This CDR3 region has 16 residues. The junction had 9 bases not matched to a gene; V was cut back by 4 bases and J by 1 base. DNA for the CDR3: TGTGCCAGCAGCCCCTTGGACAGGTCCAGGAACACTGAAGCTTTCTTT. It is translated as CASSPLDRSRNTEAFF.

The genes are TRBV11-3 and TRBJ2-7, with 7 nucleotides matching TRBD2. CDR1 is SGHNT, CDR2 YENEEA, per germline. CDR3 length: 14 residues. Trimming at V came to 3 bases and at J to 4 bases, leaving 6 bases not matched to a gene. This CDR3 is CASSLAGEQYEQYF. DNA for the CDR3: TGTGCCAGCAGCTTGGCGGGAGAGCAATACGAGCAGTACTTC. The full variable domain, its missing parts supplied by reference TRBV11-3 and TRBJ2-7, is EAGVVQSPRYKIIEKKQPVAFWCNPISGHNTLYWYLQNLGQGPELLIRYENEEAVDDSQLPKDRFSAERLKGVDSTLKIQPAELGDSAVYLCASSLAGEQYEQYFGPGTRLTVT.

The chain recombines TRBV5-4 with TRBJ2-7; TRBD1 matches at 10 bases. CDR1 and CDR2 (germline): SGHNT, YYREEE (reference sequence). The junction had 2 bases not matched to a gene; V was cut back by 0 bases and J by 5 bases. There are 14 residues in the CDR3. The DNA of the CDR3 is TGTGCCAGCAGCTTGGCGACAGGGGGCCACGAGCAGTACTTC. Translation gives CASSLATGGHEQYF. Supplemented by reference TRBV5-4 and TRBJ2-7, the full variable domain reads ETGVTQSPTHLIKTRGQQVTLRCSSQSGHNTVSWYQQALGQGPQFIFQYYREEENGRGNFPPRFSGLQFPNYSSELNVNALELDDSALYLCASSLATGGHEQYFGPGTRLTVT.

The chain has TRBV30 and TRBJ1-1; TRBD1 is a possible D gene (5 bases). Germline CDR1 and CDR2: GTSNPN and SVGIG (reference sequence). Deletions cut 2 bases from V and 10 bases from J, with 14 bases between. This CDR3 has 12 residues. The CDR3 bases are TGTGCCTGGAGTCCCCTACCGGGGGGAGCTTTCTTT. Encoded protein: CAWSPLPGGAFF.

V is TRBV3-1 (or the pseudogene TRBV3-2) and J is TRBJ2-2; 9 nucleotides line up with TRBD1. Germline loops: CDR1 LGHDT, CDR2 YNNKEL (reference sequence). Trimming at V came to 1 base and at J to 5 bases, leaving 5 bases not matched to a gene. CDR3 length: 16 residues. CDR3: CASSQVWTGVTGELFF. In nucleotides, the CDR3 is TGTGCCAGCAGCCAAGTGTGGACAGGGGTTACCGGGGAGCTGTTTTTT.

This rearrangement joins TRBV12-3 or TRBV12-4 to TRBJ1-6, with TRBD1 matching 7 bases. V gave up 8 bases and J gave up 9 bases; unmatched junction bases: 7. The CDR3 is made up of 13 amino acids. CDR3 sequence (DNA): TGTGCCAGCCAGCGACAGGGTGGTTCACCCCTCCACTTT. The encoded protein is CASQRQGGSPLHF.

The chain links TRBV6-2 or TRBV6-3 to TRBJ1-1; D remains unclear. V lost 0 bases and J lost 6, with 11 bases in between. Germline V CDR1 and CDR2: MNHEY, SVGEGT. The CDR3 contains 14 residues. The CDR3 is CASSYSSVLPEAFF. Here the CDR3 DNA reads TGTGCCAGCAGTTACTCGTCAGTGCTGCCTGAAGCTTTCTTT.

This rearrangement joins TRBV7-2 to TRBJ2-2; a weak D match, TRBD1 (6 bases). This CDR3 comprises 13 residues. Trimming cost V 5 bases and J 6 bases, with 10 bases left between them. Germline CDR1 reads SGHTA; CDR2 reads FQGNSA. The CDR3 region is CASSLQGSGELFF. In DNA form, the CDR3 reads TGTGCCAGCAGCCTGCAGGGGTCCGGGGAGCTGTTTTTT.

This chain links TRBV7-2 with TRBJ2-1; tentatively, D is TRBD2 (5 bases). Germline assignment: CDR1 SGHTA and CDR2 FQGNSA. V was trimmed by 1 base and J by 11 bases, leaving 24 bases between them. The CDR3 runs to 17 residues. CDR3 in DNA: TGTGCCAGCAGCTTAGTTTCCGGGTATCGTAATGAGGGCCAGCAGTTCTTC. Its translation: CASSLVSGYRNEGQQFF.

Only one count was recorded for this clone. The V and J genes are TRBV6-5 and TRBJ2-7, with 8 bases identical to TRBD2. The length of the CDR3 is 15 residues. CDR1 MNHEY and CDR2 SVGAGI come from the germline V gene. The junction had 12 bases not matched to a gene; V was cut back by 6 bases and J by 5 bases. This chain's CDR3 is CASSRGRVAGNEQYF. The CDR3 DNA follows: TGTGCCAGCAGCCGGGGTAGGGTAGCGGGAAACGAGCAGTACTTC.